This T cell receptor (beta chain) originates from a study of cytomegalovirus exposure and HLA in healthy donors. Study findings and constraints: Previously analyzed data showed that most TCR beta V segments were productive at a frequency of about 87% or about 30%. Researchers reportedly found TCR beta sequences accurately predicted most subjects' HLA-A and HLA-B alleles.

Trimming removed 6 bases from V and 0 bases from J; junction bases left unmatched: 4. There are 14 residues in the CDR3. Germline CDR1 and CDR2: MNHNS and SASEGT. In the PCR, 60 Vbeta and 13 Jbeta primers were used. The table came from immunoSEQ multiplex PCR; TCRdb's copy has only in-frame clones and leaves some out. The sample holds fewer than 150,000 clones, about three quarters seen once. Details on this clone: The antigen is unknown.

V and J are TRBV6-1 and TRBJ1-1; TRBD1 matches at 7 bases. Material: PBMCs. The sequence was collected from a human donor in good health. DNA for the CDR3: TGTGCCAGCAGATACAGGGGCTTGAACACTGAAGCTTTCTTT. As protein: CASRYRGLNTEAFF.